The 17 T cell receptor beta chains given below trace back to one sample, sequenced in a study of vaccination and CD4 T cells after COVID-19. The antigens these receptors bind are not known. Treatment meaning: approximately nine-day PBMC culture with coronavirus spike peptide pools or control peptides (ViraFEST assay). Samples of CD4+ T cells were obtained from the unexposed donor before the COVID-19 pandemic (2011-2018). The Oncomine TCR Beta short-read assay generated sequence data from the DNA of cultured CD4+ T cells. Genomic DNA was drawn out of CD4+ T cells grown in culture. TCRdb recomputed calls from the PCR reads with MiXCR, one row per CDR3 protein. This table holds about 6,300 distinct CDR3 sequences, approximately 35% found once. The specimen was CD4+ T cells from blood, cultured in vitro. The source is a human donor in good health.

V and J are TRBV20-1 and TRBJ2-1, with 10 bases matching TRBD2. The CDR3 covers 14 residues. Germline CDR1 and CDR2: DFQATT and SNEGSKA (reference sequence). Losses at the gene ends were 3 bases for V and 9 bases for J; bases not matched to a gene: 8. The CDR3 nucleotides read TGCAGTGCTAGTCACCTAGCGGGAGTTGTTGAGCAGTTCTTC. Encoded protein: CSASHLAGVVEQFF.

This chain joins TRBV28 and TRBJ2-3; 8 bases align to TRBD1. This CDR3 spans 14 amino acids. The trim removed 10 bases at V and 4 bases at J, leaving 10 bases unmatched. Germline V gives CDR1 MDHEN, CDR2 SYDVKM. The CDR3 region has the DNA TGTGCCACCCGAAGGGCAGGGGGCGCAGATACGCAGTATTTT. Translated, it gives CATRRAGGADTQYF.

The chain uses TRBV5-1 and TRBJ2-2, with 9 bases aligning to TRBD2. The V segment lost 6 bases and the J segment 4 bases; nucleotides outside the gene matches: 10. From germline, CDR1 is SGHRS and CDR2 YFSETQ. The CDR3 length is 16 residues. For the CDR3, the DNA is TGCGCCAGCAATTCAGTAGCGGGAGCGAGCACCGGGGAGCTGTTTTTT. This encodes CASNSVAGASTGELFF.

The V and J genes are TRBV7-9 and TRBJ1-5; TRBD1 is a possible D gene (5 bases). The CDR3 has 15 amino acids. Germline V lookup: CDR1 SEHNR, CDR2 FQNEAQ (reference sequence). V shed 2 bases and J shed 7 bases, with 15 bases lying between them. DNA for the CDR3: TGTGCCAGCAGCTTATCGGCCGCGGGGGTACAGCCCCAGCATTTT. This encodes CASSLSAAGVQPQHF.

This clonotype has more than one count but fewer than ten. The chain uses TRBV6-2 or TRBV6-3 and TRBJ2-5, with D perhaps TRBD1 (5 bases). Germline V lookup: CDR1 MNHEY, CDR2 SVGEGT. The CDR3 has 14 residues. The V end lost 6 bases, the J end lost 5 bases, and 16 bases lay between the germline ends. The CDR3 sequence is CASRPQGLAETQYF. DNA for the CDR3: TGTGCCAGCAGACCTCAGGGTCTCGCGGAGACCCAGTACTTC.

This chain links TRBV10-3 with TRBJ2-7; 9 nucleotides agree with TRBD2. Trimming took 11 bases from V and 0 from J; bases not matched to a gene: 8. CDR1 and CDR2 from the germline V gene are ENHRY and SYGVKD. This CDR3 has 14 residues. This chain's CDR3 is CASHGGRASYEQYF. The CDR3 nucleotides are TGTGCCTCCCATGGCGGGAGGGCCTCCTACGAGCAGTACTTC.

The genes are TRBV28 and TRBJ1-5, with D possibly matching TRBD1 (5 bases). Trimming pared 6 bases from V and 3 bases from J, leaving 18 bases between. Germline V gene data show CDR1 as MDHEN and CDR2 as SYDVKM. This CDR3 contains 16 residues. In DNA form, the CDR3 reads TGTGCCAGCAGCCTACAAATGACAGTTCCCAATCAGCCCCAGCATTTT. It encodes CASSLQMTVPNQPQHF.

In its sample, this clonotype was seen a few times. The gene calls are TRBV11-2 and TRBJ2-5; D may be TRBD2 (6 bases). The germline V gene encodes CDR1 SGHAT and CDR2 FQNNGV. The CDR3 extends over 14 amino acids. Trimming pared 7 bases from V and 5 bases from J, leaving 17 bases between. In nucleotides, the CDR3 is TGTGCCAGCAACCCGATGGGGGGTCCGGAGACCCAGTACTTC. The encoded protein is CASNPMGGPETQYF.

The V gene is TRBV18, the J gene TRBJ2-2; D gene unclear. The CDR3 extends over 14 amino acids. The germline gives CDR1 KGHSH, CDR2 LQKENI. The V gene lost 2 bases and the J gene lost 6 bases, with 10 bases spanning the gap. CDR3 protein: CASSPGRPAGELFF. The CDR3 DNA is TGTGCCAGCTCACCAGGACGTCCGGCCGGGGAGCTGTTTTTT.

This clonotype was found a few times. The chain combines TRBV19 with TRBJ2-3, with D tentatively TRBD2 (6 bases). V shed 2 bases and J shed 5 bases, with 14 bases lying between them. Germline loops: CDR1 LNHDA, CDR2 SQIVND (reference sequence). The CDR3 loop spans 15 amino acids. CDR3 residues: CASSIRASDGDTQYF. The CDR3 bases are TGTGCCAGTAGTATAAGGGCTAGCGATGGAGATACGCAGTATTTT.

Remarks on this clonotype: The limits of the CDR3 on the DNA are not certain, so only TCRdb's listed CDR3 is given. The V gene is TRBV21-1, the J gene TRBJ2-1. TRBV21-1 is annotated as a pseudogene. The CDR3 sequence runs 23 residues, both termini included. Here the CDR3 reads CASTNQTSMYLCASRWDRNEQFF.

The chain employs TRBV20-1 and TRBJ1-2, with D possibly TRBD1 on 5 matching bases. Looked up from germline, CDR1 is DFQATT and CDR2 is SNEGSKA (reference sequence). Trimming removed 5 bases from V and 6 bases from J, with 10 bases in between. The CDR3 consists of 11 residues. CDR3 sequence: CSAGDGHGYTF. The CDR3 DNA follows: TGCAGTGCTGGGGACGGGCATGGCTACACCTTC.

The chain uses TRBV15 and TRBJ2-2; D assignment may be TRBD1 or TRBD2 (5 bases each). Trimming removed 8 bases at V and 2 bases at J, with 15 bases between. The germline V gene encodes CDR1 LNHNV and CDR2 YYDKDF (reference sequence). CDR3 length: 15 amino acids. The CDR3 is CATYSGGGNTGELFF. Written as DNA, the CDR3 is TGTGCCACCTACTCTGGTGGGGGTAACACCGGGGAGCTGTTTTTT.

This clonotype was picked up a small number of times. The chain is built from TRBV10-3 and TRBJ2-7, with a weak D call TRBD1 (6 bases). Trimming pared 7 bases from V and 2 bases from J, leaving 12 bases between. The CDR3 length is 13 residues. The germline V gene has CDR1 ENHRY and CDR2 SYGVKD. Written as DNA, the CDR3 is TGTGCCATCACCGGACAGTCCGCCTACGAGCAGTACTTC. This gives the protein CAITGQSAYEQYF.

The J gene is TRBJ2-5, the V gene TRBV7-3, with D unclear. The CDR3 extends over 13 amino acids. Trimming pared 5 bases from V and 5 bases from J, leaving 12 bases between. CDR1 SGHTA and CDR2 FQGTGA come from the germline V gene. The CDR3 DNA is TGTGCCAGCAGCAGCACCCCCCAGGAGACCCAGTACTTC. It specifies CASSSTPQETQYF.

The chain couples TRBV27 to TRBJ2-1; the match to TRBD2 covers 8 bases. The CDR3 sequence is 14 residues long. The germline CDR1 and CDR2 sequences are MNHEY and SMNVEV (reference sequence). Losses at the gene ends were 8 bases for V and 0 bases for J; bases not matched to a gene: 3. The CDR3, as DNA: TGTGCCAGCCGAAGCGGGAGCTCCTACAATGAGCAGTTCTTC. Residues: CASRSGSSYNEQFF.

This clonotype was observed a handful of times. J is TRBJ2-7 and V is TRBV12-3 or TRBV12-4; maybe TRBD1 (5 bases). The V end lost 6 bases, the J end lost 3 bases, and 9 bases lay between the germline ends. CDR3 size: 12 residues. The CDR3 sequence is CASSPDSYEQYF. In DNA, the CDR3 is TGTGCCAGCAGCCCTGACAGCTACGAGCAGTACTTC.